Shown below are 11 T cell receptor beta chains from a single sample sequenced in a study of blood T cell repertoires in COVID-19 (dated by TCRdb to between 2020 and 2021). The library was generated by the immunoSEQ multiplex PCR assay. The table was pulled from immuneACCESS by TCRdb, which kept in-frame rearrangements only. Such tables lose some clones; where checked, under half of the loss comes from unresolved V genes, and the rest has no known cause. The sample profile shows some 450,000 clones; approximately 90% of them were found once. The ten largest clones take up approximately 0.92% of the sample. Sequenced material: peripheral blood. The source is a man aged 18 to 30 with COVID-19, enrolled during active disease.

The genes are TRBV3-1 (or the pseudogene TRBV3-2) and TRBJ2-2; TRBD2 might be the D (6 bases). Germline values: CDR1 LGHDT, CDR2 YNNKEL (reference sequence). V shed 3 bases and J shed 7 bases, with 12 bases lying between them. The CDR3 is 14 residues long. As DNA, the CDR3 is TGTGCCAGCAGCCAGCATGGGGGGAACGGGGAGCTGTTTTTT. Amino acids: CASSQHGGNGELFF.

This clone has just one count. The gene calls are TRBV28 and TRBJ2-3, with 10 bases fitting TRBD2. Germline trimming cut 10 bases from V and 0 bases from J; bases unmatched to any gene: 7. The CDR3 length is 15 residues. Germline V gives CDR1 MDHEN, CDR2 SYDVKM. CDR3 sequence reads: CATLAGDTSTDTQYF. CDR3 DNA sequence: TGTGCCACCCTAGCGGGGGATACTAGCACAGATACGCAGTATTTT.

This chain uses TRBV7-8 with TRBJ2-3; possibly TRBD2 for D (6 bases). Germline V gives CDR1 SGHVS, CDR2 FQNEAQ. The CDR3 extends over 15 amino acids. The V end lost 4 bases, the J end lost 4 bases, and 15 bases lay between the germline ends. This CDR3 is CASSSELASPDTQYF. In nucleotides, the CDR3 is TGTGCCAGCAGCTCGGAGCTAGCGAGCCCAGATACGCAGTATTTT. Using reference TRBV7-8 and TRBJ2-3 for the parts outside the CDR3, the full variable domain is GAGVSQSPRYKVAKRGQDVALRCDPISGHVSLFWYQQALGQGPEFLTYFQNEAQLDKSGLPSDRFFAERPEGSVSTLKIQRTQQEDSAVYLCASSSELASPDTQYFGPGTRLTVL.

The chain couples TRBV21-1 to TRBJ2-3; the table's D call, TRBD1, has no DNA check behind it. TRBV21-1 is designated a pseudogene. The CDR3 is made up of 16 amino acids. The CDR3 bases are TGTGCCAGCAGCAAGGACGACAGGGGGAGCACAGATACGCAGTATTTT. Protein product: CASSKDDRGSTDTQYF.

The DNA for the CDR3 is TGTGCCAGCTCACCATTAACCGGGGAGCTGTTTTTT. Translated: CASSPLTGELFF. The chain uses TRBV18 and TRBJ2-2; D gene uncertain. The CDR3 sequence is 12 residues long. Germline loops: CDR1 KGHSH, CDR2 LQKENI. The V and J ends lost 2 bases and 5 bases respectively, with 3 bases between them.

V usage is TRBV3-1 (or the pseudogene TRBV3-2) and J usage is TRBJ2-3; possible D gene TRBD1, 6 bases. The CDR3 contains 13 residues. The V gene's germline CDR1 is LGHDT and CDR2 YNNKEL (reference sequence). V lost 2 bases, J lost 6 bases, and 9 bases lay in between. The chain's CDR3 is CASSQHGQDTQYF. In DNA, the CDR3 is TGTGCCAGCAGCCAACACGGACAGGATACGCAGTATTTT.

V and J are TRBV20-1 and TRBJ2-7, with a weak D call TRBD2 (5 bases). CDR1 and CDR2 from the germline V gene are DFQATT and SNEGSKA (reference sequence). Trimming removed 0 bases at V and 6 bases at J, with 6 bases between. The CDR3 spans 11 residues. The CDR3 coding sequence is TGCAGTGCTAGAGAGGCGGGCGAGCAGTACTTC. Amino acid sequence: CSAREAGEQYF.

V gene TRBV7-9 combines with J gene TRBJ1-6; tentatively, D is TRBD1 (6 bases). Per the germline V gene, CDR1 is SEHNR and CDR2 is FQNEAQ (reference sequence). The CDR3 runs to 14 residues. With 1 base removed from V and 9 bases from J, the gap between germline ends came to 10 bases. In DNA, the CDR3 is TGTGCCAGCAGCTTAGAGGCAGGGGCTTCACCCCTCCACTTT. Protein sequence: CASSLEAGASPLHF. The entire variable domain, with the rest obtained from reference TRBV7-9 and TRBJ1-6, is as follows: DTGVSQNPRHKITKRGQNVTFRCDPISEHNRLYWYRQTLGQGPEFLTYFQNEAQLEKSRLLSDRFSAERPKGSFSTLEIQRTEQGDSAMYLCASSLEAGASPLHFGNGTRLTVT.

The chain is built from TRBV4-1 and TRBJ1-2; the D is unclear. The CDR3 extends over 14 amino acids. Trimming removed 2 bases at V and 1 base at J, with 8 bases between. The germline V gene has CDR1 MGHRA and CDR2 YSYEKL. The CDR3, as DNA: TGCGCCAGCAGCCAATTAGCGCTTAACTATGGCTACACCTTC. Translation gives CASSQLALNYGYTF.

This clone appeared once. V and J are TRBV18 and TRBJ2-1; 9 positions agree with TRBD2. Germline V lookup: CDR1 KGHSH, CDR2 LQKENI. Trimming removed 0 bases from V and 7 bases from J; junction bases left unmatched: 7. This CDR3 has 16 amino acids. CDR3 amino acids: CASSPPGAGGINEQFF. Written as DNA, the CDR3 is TGTGCCAGCTCACCACCAGGAGCGGGGGGTATAAATGAGCAGTTCTTC.

V usage is TRBV15 and J usage is TRBJ2-2; 8 bases line up with TRBD1. Germline V gene sequence: CDR1 LNHNV, CDR2 YYDKDF (reference sequence). The V segment lost 3 bases and the J segment 4 bases; nucleotides outside the gene matches: 4. The CDR3 loop spans 15 amino acids. CDR3 sequence (DNA): TGTGCCACCAGCAGGAGGACAGGGAGCACCGGGGAGCTGTTTTTT. It codes for CATSRRTGSTGELFF.